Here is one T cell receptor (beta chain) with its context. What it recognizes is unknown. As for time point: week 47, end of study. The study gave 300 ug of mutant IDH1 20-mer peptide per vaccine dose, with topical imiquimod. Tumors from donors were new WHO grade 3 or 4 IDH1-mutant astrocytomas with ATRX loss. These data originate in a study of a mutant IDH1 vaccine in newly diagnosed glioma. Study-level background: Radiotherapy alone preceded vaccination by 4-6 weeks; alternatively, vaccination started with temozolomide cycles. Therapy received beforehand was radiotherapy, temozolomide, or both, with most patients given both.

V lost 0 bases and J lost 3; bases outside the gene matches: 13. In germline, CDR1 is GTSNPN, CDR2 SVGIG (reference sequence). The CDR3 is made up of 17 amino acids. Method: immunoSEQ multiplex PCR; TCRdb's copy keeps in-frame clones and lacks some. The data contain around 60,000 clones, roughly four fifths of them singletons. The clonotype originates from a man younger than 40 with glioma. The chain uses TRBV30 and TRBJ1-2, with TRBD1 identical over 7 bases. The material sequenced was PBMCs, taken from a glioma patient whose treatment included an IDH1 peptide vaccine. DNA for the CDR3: TGTGCCTGGAGTGTAAGGCGGACAGGCCTTCTACACTATGGCTACACCTTC. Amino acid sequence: CAWSVRRTGLLHYGYTF.